This section outlines one T cell receptor (beta chain) sequence together with its context. Seattle enrolled patients during active infection and tracked them longitudinally. In the original analysis: Cell counts per sample came from amplifying reference gene primers. The data were produced by immunoSEQ multiplex PCR, yet TCRdb's version contains in-frame clones alone and is incomplete. V and J calls and clone size are those listed in that table; D and trimming were worked out from the DNA. The sample has about 87,000 clones; around 82% are singletons. This record comes from a study of blood T cell repertoires in COVID-19. About the research overall: From T cells, B-cell-depleted T cells, or PBMCs came the material, which was cDNA or gDNA.

The CDR3 totals 13 residues. With 0 bases clipped from V and 6 bases from J, the junction kept 0 bases outside the gene matches. Germline CDR1 and CDR2: SGHTA and FQGTGA. The TCR comes from a woman over 75 with COVID-19, enrolled during active disease. The sample consisted of peripheral blood. The chain joins TRBV7-3 to TRBJ2-7; 9 nucleotides agree with TRBD2. The CDR3 sequence: CASSLTTSGEQYF. CDR3 bases: TGTGCCAGCAGCTTAACGACTAGCGGCGAGCAGTACTTC.